Detailed here is one T cell receptor beta chain. The antigen remains unidentified. The V and J ends lost 9 bases and 6 bases, in that order; junction bases with no gene match: 12. This CDR3 is built from 15 residues. Each patient came to thyroid surgery without any prior treatment (of any kind). This sample was taken from a study of metastatic and nonmetastatic thyroid tumors. Study context: Repertoires of blood and of tissue (tumor or nodule) from malignant and benign thyroid patients were compared.

Authors' methods: Across clinicopathological groups, CDR3 differences served as the basis for building a distant-metastasis classifier for papillary thyroid cancer. MiXCR reprocessed the PCR reads for TCRdb. In this record, the V and J calls reflect TCRdb's handling and not the investigators' own analysis. The sample includes 45,000 or so clones, about 4% of them seen just once. General observations from the study: Reportedly, malignant thyroid tumors had significantly higher TCR beta diversity than benign nodules, in blood and tumor.

Sequencing used blood. This rearrangement joins TRBV12-3 or TRBV12-4 to TRBJ2-1, with TRBD1 matching 9 bases. The TCR sequence derives from a female donor with papillary thyroid cancer or a benign thyroid nodule (not recorded which). Some clones in this sample may be carry-over from other donors' samples. Here the CDR3 DNA reads TGTGCCAGAAGTCTTGGCGGGACAGGGCCCAATGAGCAGTTCTTC. Its protein is CARSLGGTGPNEQFF.